This TCR beta chain was recorded in a study of cytomegalovirus exposure and HLA in healthy donors. Libraries were prepared by immunoSEQ multiplex PCR; TCRdb keeps only in-frame clonotypes and omits some of them. The top ten hold about 0.89% of the sample, which has about 170,000 clones, around 96% seen once. This CDR3 has 15 amino acids. V trimming: 6 bases; J trimming: 0 bases; junction bases outside the gene matches: 8. The germline V gene has CDR1 MNHNY and CDR2 SVGAGI (reference sequence). The sample consisted of PBMCs. The origin of this receptor is a woman aged 18-29 years in good health and CMV-seronegative. The chain uses TRBV6-6 and TRBJ2-7; TRBD1 matches 7 bases. CDR3 loop: CASRGTGQFSYEQYF. The CDR3 coding sequence is TGTGCCAGCAGGGGAACGGGACAGTTCTCCTACGAGCAGTACTTC.